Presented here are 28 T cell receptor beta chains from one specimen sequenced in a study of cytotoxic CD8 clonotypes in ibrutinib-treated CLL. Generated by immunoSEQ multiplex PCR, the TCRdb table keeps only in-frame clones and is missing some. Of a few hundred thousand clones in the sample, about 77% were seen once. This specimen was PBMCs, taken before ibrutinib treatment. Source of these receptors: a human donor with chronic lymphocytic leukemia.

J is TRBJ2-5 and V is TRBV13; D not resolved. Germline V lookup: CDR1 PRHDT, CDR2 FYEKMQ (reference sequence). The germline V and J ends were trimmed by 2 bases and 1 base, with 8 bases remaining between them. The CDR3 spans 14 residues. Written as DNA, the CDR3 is TGTGCCAGCAGCTTATGGCAGGCCCAAGAGACCCAGTACTTC. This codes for CASSLWQAQETQYF.

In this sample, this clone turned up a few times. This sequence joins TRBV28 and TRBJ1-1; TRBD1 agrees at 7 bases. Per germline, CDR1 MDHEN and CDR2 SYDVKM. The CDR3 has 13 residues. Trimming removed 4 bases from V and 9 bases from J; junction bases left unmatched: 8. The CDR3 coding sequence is TGTGCCAGCAGTTCTGGGACAGTCTCGCAAGCTTTCTTT. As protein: CASSSGTVSQAFF. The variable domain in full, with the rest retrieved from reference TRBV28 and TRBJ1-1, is DVKVTQSSRYLVKRTGEKVFLECVQDMDHENMFWYRQDPGLGLRLIYFSYDVKMKEKGDIPEGYSVSREKKERFSLILESASTNQTSMYLCASSSGTVSQAFFGQGTRLTVV.

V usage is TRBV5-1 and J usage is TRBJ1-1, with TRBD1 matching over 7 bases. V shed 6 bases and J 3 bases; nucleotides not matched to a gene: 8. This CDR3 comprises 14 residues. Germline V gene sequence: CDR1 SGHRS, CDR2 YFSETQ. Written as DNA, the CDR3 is TGCGCCAGCACCAAGGACAGGCCTTACACTGAAGCTTTCTTT. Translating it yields CASTKDRPYTEAFF.

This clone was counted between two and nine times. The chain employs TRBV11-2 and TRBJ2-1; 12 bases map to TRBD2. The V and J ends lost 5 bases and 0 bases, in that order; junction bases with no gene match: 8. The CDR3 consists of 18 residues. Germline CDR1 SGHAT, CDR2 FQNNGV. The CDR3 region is CASSRDLAGGLSYNEQFF. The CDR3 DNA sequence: TGTGCCAGCAGCCGGGATCTAGCGGGAGGGCTCTCCTACAATGAGCAGTTCTTC. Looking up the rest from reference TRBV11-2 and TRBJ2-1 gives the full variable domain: EAGVAQSPRYKIIEKRQSVAFWCNPISGHATLYWYQQILGQGPKLLIQFQNNGVVDDSQLPKDRFSAERLKGVDSTLKIQPAKLEDSAVYLCASSRDLAGGLSYNEQFFGPGTRLTVL.

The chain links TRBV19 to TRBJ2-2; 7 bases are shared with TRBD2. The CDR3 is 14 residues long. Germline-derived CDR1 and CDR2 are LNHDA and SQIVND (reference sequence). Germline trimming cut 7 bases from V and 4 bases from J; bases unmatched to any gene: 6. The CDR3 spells CASIAWGGTGELFF. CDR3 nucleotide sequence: TGTGCCAGTATCGCATGGGGGGGCACCGGGGAGCTGTTTTTT.

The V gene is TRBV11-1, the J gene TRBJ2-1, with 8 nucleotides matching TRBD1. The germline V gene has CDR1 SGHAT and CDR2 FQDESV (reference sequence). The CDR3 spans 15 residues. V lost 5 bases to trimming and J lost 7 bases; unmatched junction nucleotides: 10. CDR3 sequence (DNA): TGTGCCAGCAGCCCGCCCGGGACAGGTAGGAATGAGCAGTTCTTC. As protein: CASSPPGTGRNEQFF.

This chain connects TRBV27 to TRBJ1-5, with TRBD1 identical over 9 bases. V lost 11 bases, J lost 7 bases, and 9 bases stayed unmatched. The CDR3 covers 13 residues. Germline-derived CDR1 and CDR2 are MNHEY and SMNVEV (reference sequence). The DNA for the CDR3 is TGTGCCTCAAGCGACAGGGGGGACCAGCCCCAGCATTTT. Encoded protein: CASSDRGDQPQHF.

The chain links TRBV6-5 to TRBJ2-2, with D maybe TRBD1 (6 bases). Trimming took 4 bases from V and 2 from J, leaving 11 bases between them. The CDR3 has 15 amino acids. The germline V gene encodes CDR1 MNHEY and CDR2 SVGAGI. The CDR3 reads CASSSGDLNTGELFF. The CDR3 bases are TGTGCCAGCAGTTCAGGGGATTTAAACACCGGGGAGCTGTTTTTT.

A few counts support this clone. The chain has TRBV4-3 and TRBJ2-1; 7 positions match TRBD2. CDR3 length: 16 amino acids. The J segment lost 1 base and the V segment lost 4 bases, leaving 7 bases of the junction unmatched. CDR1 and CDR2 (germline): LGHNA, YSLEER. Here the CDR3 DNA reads TGCGCCAGCAGCCGCCAGCGGGACCAATCCTACAATGAGCAGTTCTTC. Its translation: CASSRQRDQSYNEQFF.

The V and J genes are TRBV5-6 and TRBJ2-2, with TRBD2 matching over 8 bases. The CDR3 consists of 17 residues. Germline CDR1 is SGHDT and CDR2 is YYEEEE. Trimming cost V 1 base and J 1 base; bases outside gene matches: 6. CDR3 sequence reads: CASSLIGREGNTGELFF. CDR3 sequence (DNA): TGTGCCAGCAGCTTGATAGGTCGGGAGGGGAACACCGGGGAGCTGTTTTTT.

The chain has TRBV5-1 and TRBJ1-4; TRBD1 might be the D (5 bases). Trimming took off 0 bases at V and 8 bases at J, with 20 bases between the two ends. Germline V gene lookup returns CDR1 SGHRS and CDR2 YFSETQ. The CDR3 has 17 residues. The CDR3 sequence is CASSLAMGRGSEEKLFF. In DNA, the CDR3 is TGCGCCAGCAGCTTGGCCATGGGCCGGGGGAGTGAGGAAAAACTGTTTTTT.

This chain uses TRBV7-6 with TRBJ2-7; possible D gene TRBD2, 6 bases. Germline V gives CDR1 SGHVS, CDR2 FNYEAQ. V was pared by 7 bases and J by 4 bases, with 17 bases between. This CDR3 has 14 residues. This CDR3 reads CASTVGTASYEQYF. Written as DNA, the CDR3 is TGTGCCAGCACCGTGGGGACTGCCTCATACGAGCAGTACTTC. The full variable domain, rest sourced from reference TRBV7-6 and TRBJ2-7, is GAGVSQSPRYKVTKRGQDVALRCDPISGHVSLYWYRQALGQGPEFLTYFNYEAQQDKSGLPNDRFSAERPEGSISTLTIQRTEQRDSAMYRCASTVGTASYEQYFGPGTRLTVT.

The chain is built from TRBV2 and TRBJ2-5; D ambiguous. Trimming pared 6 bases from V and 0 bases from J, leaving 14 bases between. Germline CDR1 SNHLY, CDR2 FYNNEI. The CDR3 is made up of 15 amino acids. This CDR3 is CASSLRDWYQETQYF. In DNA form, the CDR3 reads TGTGCCAGCAGCCTAAGGGATTGGTACCAAGAGACCCAGTACTTC. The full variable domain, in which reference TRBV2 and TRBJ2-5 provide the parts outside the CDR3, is EPEVTQTPSHQVTQMGQEVILRCVPISNHLYFYWYRQILGQKVEFLVSFYNNEISEKSEIFDDQFSVERPDGSNFTLKIRSTKLEDSAMYFCASSLRDWYQETQYFGPGTRLLVL.

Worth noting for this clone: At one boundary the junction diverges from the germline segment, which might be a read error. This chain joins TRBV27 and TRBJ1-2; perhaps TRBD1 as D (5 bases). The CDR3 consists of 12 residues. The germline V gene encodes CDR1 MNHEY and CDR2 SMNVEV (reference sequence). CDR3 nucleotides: TGTGCCAGCAGTCCGGGACTCTATAGCTACACCTTC. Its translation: CASSPGLYSYTF.

DNA of the CDR3: TGTGCCACCAGCAGAGACTCCCATCGCGCCTGGAACATTCAGTACTTC. Protein product: CATSRDSHRAWNIQYF. This chain joins TRBV15 and TRBJ2-4; D gene ambiguous. The CDR3 runs to 16 residues. Germline CDR1 LNHNV, CDR2 YYDKDF (reference sequence). V gave up 0 bases and J gave up 7 bases, with 16 bases separating them.

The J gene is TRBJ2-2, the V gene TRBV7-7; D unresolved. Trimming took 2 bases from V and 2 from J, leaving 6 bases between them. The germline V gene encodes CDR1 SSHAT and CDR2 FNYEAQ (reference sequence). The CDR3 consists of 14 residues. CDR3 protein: CASSLTLNTGELFF. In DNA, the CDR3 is TGTGCCAGCAGCTTAACACTAAACACCGGGGAGCTGTTTTTT. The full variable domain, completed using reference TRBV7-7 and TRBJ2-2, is GAGVSQSPRYKVTKRGQDVTLRCDPISSHATLYWYQQALGQGPEFLTYFNYEAQPDKSGLPSDRFSAERPEGSISTLTIQRTEQRDSAMYRCASSLTLNTGELFFGEGSRLTVL.

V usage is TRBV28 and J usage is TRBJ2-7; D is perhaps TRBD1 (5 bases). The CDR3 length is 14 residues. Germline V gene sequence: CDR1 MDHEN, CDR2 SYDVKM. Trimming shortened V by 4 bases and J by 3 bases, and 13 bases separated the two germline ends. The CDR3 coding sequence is TGTGCCAGCAGTTCACCCCAGGGAATCTACGAGCAGTACTTC. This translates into CASSSPQGIYEQYF.

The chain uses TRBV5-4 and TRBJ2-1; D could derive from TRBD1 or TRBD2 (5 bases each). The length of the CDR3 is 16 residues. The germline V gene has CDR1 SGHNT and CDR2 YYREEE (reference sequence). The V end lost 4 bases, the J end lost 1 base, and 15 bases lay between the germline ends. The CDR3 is CASSPNGGLSYNEQFF. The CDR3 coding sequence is TGTGCCAGCAGCCCTAATGGGGGTCTATCCTACAATGAGCAGTTCTTC.

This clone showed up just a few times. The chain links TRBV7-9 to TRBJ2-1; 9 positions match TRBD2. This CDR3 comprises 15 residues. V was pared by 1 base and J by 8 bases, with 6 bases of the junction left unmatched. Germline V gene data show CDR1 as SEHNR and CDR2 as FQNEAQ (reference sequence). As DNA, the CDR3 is TGTGCCAGCAGCTTAGGTGCTAGCGGGACCCATGAGCAGTTCTTC. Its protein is CASSLGASGTHEQFF.

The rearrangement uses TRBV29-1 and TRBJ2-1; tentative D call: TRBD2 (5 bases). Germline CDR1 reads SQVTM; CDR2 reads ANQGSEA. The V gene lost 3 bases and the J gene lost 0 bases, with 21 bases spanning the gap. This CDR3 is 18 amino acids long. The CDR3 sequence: CSVDSLVSRERSYNEQFF. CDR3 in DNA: TGCAGCGTTGATTCGCTCGTTTCACGGGAACGCTCCTACAATGAGCAGTTCTTC.

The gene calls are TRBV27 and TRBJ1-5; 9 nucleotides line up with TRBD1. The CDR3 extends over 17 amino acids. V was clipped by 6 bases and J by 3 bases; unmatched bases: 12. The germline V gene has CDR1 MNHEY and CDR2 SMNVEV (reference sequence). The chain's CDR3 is CASRFMYRGRNNQPQHF. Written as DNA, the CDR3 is TGTGCCAGCAGATTTATGTACAGGGGGCGGAACAATCAGCCCCAGCATTTT.

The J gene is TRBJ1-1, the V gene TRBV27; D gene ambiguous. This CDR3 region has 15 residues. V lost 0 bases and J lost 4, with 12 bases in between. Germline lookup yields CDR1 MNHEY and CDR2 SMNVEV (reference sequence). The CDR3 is CASSLSAPGATEAFF. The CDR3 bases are TGTGCCAGCAGTTTATCGGCCCCGGGTGCCACTGAAGCTTTCTTT.

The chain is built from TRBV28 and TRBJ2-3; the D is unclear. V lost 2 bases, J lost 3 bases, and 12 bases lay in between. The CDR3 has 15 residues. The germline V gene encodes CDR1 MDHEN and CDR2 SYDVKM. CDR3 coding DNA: TGTGCCAGCAGTTTAAGTGGTGTAAAGACAGATACGCAGTATTTT. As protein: CASSLSGVKTDTQYF.

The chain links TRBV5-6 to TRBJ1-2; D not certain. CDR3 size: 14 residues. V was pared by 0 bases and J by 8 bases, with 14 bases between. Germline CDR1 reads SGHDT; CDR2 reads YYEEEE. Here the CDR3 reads CASSLERGVGGYTF. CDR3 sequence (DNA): TGTGCCAGCAGCTTGGAACGGGGTGTCGGCGGCTACACCTTC.

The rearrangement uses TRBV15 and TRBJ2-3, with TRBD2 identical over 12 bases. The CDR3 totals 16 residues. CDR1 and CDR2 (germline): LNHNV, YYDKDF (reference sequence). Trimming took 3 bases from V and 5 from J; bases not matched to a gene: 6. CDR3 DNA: TGTGCCACCAGCAGTGGACTAGCGGGAAATTTAGATACGCAGTATTTT. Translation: CATSSGLAGNLDTQYF. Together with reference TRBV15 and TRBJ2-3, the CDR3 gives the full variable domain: DAMVIQNPRYQVTQFGKPVTLSCSQTLNHNVMYWYQQKSSQAPKLLFHYYDKDFNNEADTPDNFQSRRPNTSFCFLDIRSPGLGDTAMYLCATSSGLAGNLDTQYFGPGTRLTVL.

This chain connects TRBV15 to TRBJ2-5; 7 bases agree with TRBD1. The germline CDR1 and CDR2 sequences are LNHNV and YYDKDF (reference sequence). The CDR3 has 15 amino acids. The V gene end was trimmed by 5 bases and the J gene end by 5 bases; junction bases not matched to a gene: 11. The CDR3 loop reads CATSGQQGPGETQYF. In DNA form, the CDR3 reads TGTGCCACCAGCGGACAACAGGGGCCCGGGGAGACCCAGTACTTC.

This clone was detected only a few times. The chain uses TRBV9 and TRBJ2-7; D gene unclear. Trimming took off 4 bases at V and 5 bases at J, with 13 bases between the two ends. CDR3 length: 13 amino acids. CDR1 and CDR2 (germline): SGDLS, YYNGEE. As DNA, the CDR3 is TGTGCCAGCAGCAATAGTTTCCTGGACGAGCAGTACTTC. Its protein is CASSNSFLDEQYF.

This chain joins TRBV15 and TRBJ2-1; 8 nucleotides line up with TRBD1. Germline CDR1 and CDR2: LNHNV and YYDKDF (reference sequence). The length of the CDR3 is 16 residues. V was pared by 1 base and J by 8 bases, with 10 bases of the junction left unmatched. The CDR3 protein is CATSRGPPGGYDEQFF. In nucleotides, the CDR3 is TGTGCCACCAGCAGAGGTCCGCCAGGGGGCTATGATGAGCAGTTCTTC.